The T cell receptor beta chain under discussion was sequenced for a study of T cells in Graves' hyperthyroidism and ophthalmopathy. This clonotype was observed many times. RNA transcripts served as the template for amplifying TCR beta CDR3 regions. First-round RT-PCR with HTBI primers amplified the TCR CDR3 region. TCRdb used MiXCR to reprocess the multiplex PCR reads, holding one entry per CDR3 protein. The sample holds 450,000 to 650,000 distinct CDR3 sequences; roughly 15% are singletons and the top ten take 17%. The CDR3 is 13 amino acids. The germline V gene has CDR1 MDHEN and CDR2 SYDVKM. The V and J ends lost 10 bases and 4 bases respectively, with 16 bases between them.

Source material: blood. This sequence was found in a woman aged 18 to 35 with Graves' ophthalmopathy. The genes are TRBV28 and TRBJ1-2; D remains unclear. The CDR3: CAIPAGVGYGYTF. CDR3 nucleotide sequence: TGTGCCATCCCTGCCGGGGTTGGCTATGGCTACACCTTC.